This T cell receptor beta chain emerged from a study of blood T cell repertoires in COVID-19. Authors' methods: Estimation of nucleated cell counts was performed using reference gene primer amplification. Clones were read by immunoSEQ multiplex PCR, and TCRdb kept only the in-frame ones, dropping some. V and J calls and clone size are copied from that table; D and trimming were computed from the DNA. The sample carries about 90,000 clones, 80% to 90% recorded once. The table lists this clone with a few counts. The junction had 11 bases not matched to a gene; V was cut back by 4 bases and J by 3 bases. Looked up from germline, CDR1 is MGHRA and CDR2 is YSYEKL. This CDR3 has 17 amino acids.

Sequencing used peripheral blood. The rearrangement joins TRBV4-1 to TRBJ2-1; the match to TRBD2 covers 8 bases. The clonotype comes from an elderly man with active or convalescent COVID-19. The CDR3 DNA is TGCGCCAGCAGCCGGGAGCGGGAGACGGTCAGCTACAATGAGCAGTTCTTC. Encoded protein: CASSRERETVSYNEQFF.